These 22 T cell receptor beta chains share one sample of origin, sequenced in a study of blood T cell repertoires in COVID-19. Sequenced by immunoSEQ multiplex PCR; TCRdb stores in-frame clones only, minus some. Of about 160,000 clones in the sample, roughly 87% were seen once. Material for sequencing was peripheral blood. The receptors shown here come from a woman aged 60-75 years with active or convalescent COVID-19.

This clone was observed a handful of times. Here the CDR3 reads CASSRERNQPQHF. The DNA for the CDR3 is TGTGCCAGCAGTCGGGAACGAAATCAGCCCCAGCATTTT. V usage is TRBV6-5 and J usage is TRBJ1-5; D unresolved. The CDR3 runs 13 residues. V was cut by 5 bases and J by 4 bases, with 9 bases left in between. Germline CDR1 reads MNHEY; CDR2 reads SVGAGI.

This chain connects TRBV11-1 to TRBJ2-4; 7 bases are shared with TRBD2. The CDR3 contains 15 residues. Per germline, CDR1 SGHAT and CDR2 FQDESV (reference sequence). J gave up 8 bases and V 3 bases, and 10 bases lay outside the gene matches. CDR3 sequence (DNA): TGTGCCAGCAGCTTTCTGGGACTAAAATCAGACATTCAGTACTTC. Translation: CASSFLGLKSDIQYF.

The rearrangement links TRBV19 to TRBJ2-3, with D perhaps matching TRBD1 (6 bases). Between the trimmed V and J ends, which lost 0 bases and 6 bases, there was a span of 25 bases. This CDR3 spans 19 amino acids. Per the germline V gene, CDR1 is LNHDA and CDR2 is SQIVND (reference sequence). The CDR3 nucleotides are TGTGCCAGTAGTATAGAGCCGATCAGCAATGGACAGTCCGGGGATACGCAGTATTTT. As protein: CASSIEPISNGQSGDTQYF.

The chain employs TRBV9 and TRBJ2-7; D is ambiguous. CDR3 length equals 12 residues. V was shortened by 4 bases and J by 12 bases, with 17 bases between the two germline ends. CDR1 is SGDLS and CDR2 is YYNGEE in the germline V gene. The CDR3: CASSPGVGSLYF. The CDR3 nucleotides are TGTGCCAGCAGCCCAGGTGTCGGATCTTTGTACTTC. Full variable domain (rest looked up from reference TRBV9 and TRBJ2-7): DSGVTQTPKHLITATGQRVTLRCSPRSGDLSVYWYQQSLDQGLQFLIQYYNGEERAKGNILERFSAQQFPDLHSELNLSSLELGDSALYFCASSPGVGSLYFGPGTRLTVT.

The rearrangement links TRBV27 to TRBJ2-7; possible D gene TRBD1, 6 bases. This CDR3 has 14 amino acids. V dropped 6 bases and J dropped 3 bases, with 15 bases sitting between them. Germline lookup yields CDR1 MNHEY and CDR2 SMNVEV (reference sequence). The CDR3 region has the DNA TGTGCCAGCAGCACCGGGACACCGTTCTACGAGCAGTACTTC. Amino acid sequence: CASSTGTPFYEQYF.

The chain employs TRBV19 and TRBJ2-7; TRBD1 matches at 9 bases. Germline V CDR1 and CDR2: LNHDA, SQIVND (reference sequence). This CDR3 comprises 15 residues. V was clipped by 5 bases and J by 2 bases; unmatched bases: 7. CDR3 sequence: CASSRGTGSTYEQYF. Here the CDR3 DNA reads TGTGCCAGTAGTCGGGGGACAGGGTCTACCTACGAGCAGTACTTC.

J is TRBJ1-1 and V is TRBV2; 12 bases match TRBD1. The V gene end was trimmed by 7 bases and the J gene end by 5 bases; junction bases not matched to a gene: 11. The CDR3 runs 16 residues. Germline V CDR1 and CDR2: SNHLY, FYNNEI. The CDR3 region is CASTRMGQGAGTEAFF. CDR3 bases: TGTGCCAGCACCCGGATGGGACAGGGGGCAGGTACTGAAGCTTTCTTT.

The rearrangement links TRBV4-1 to TRBJ2-2, with 10 bases lining up with TRBD2. The germline V gene has CDR1 MGHRA and CDR2 YSYEKL. With V trimmed by 1 base and J by 4 bases, 9 bases remained unmatched. CDR3 size: 18 residues. In DNA, the CDR3 is TGCGCCAGCAGCCAAGGGGTAATAGCGGGGGGAGGCACCGGGGAGCTGTTTTTT. As protein: CASSQGVIAGGGTGELFF.

The V call is TRBV6-5, the J call TRBJ2-7; D possibly corresponds to TRBD1 (7 bases). The CDR3 is 15 amino acids. Germline CDR1 reads MNHEY; CDR2 reads SVGAGI. V was clipped by 7 bases and J by 4 bases, with 20 bases between them. The DNA of the CDR3 is TGTGCCAGCAACGGCGATGTGACAGGGAGGTACGAGCAGTACTTC. Residues: CASNGDVTGRYEQYF.

The chain uses TRBV2 and TRBJ1-5; D is undetermined. Germline V gives CDR1 SNHLY, CDR2 FYNNEI. This CDR3 has 15 residues. Trimming removed 6 bases from V and 0 bases from J, with 12 bases in between. The CDR3 spells CASSEGSYSNQPQHF. DNA for the CDR3: TGTGCCAGCAGCGAGGGATCATATAGCAATCAGCCCCAGCATTTT.

The genes are TRBV29-1 and TRBJ1-1; D is undetermined. The CDR3 is made up of 13 amino acids. Germline V gives CDR1 SQVTM, CDR2 ANQGSEA. Trimming pared 4 bases from V and 5 bases from J, leaving 14 bases between. The CDR3 protein is CSVAGVLRTEAFF. DNA for the CDR3: TGCAGCGTTGCCGGGGTCTTACGGACTGAAGCTTTCTTT.

V gene TRBV5-1 combines with J gene TRBJ1-4, with D hard to call. CDR1 is SGHRS, CDR2 YFSETQ, per germline. This CDR3 is built from 14 residues. Trimming took off 2 bases at V and 4 bases at J, with 9 bases between the two ends. In nucleotides, the CDR3 is TGCGCCAGCAGCTTAGGCGGGATTAATGAAAAACTGTTTTTT. It codes for CASSLGGINEKLFF.

This clone was seen only a few times. This sequence joins TRBV9 and TRBJ1-3; TRBD1 might be the D (5 bases). V dropped 3 bases and J dropped 0 bases, with 13 bases sitting between them. The CDR3 runs to 16 residues. CDR1 and CDR2 from the germline V gene are SGDLS and YYNGEE. The CDR3 region is CASSATGAASGNTIYF. DNA for the CDR3: TGTGCCAGCAGCGCAACTGGGGCAGCCTCTGGAAACACCATATATTTT.

The chain combines TRBV27 with TRBJ1-6; TRBD1 might be the D (6 bases). There are 16 residues in the CDR3. Trimming took off 5 bases at V and 6 bases at J, with 17 bases between the two ends. CDR1 is MNHEY and CDR2 is SMNVEV in the germline V gene (reference sequence). DNA of the CDR3: TGTGCCAGCAGTGCCGAGGGGGTCTTCTCTAATTCACCCCTCCACTTT. As protein: CASSAEGVFSNSPLHF.

V is TRBV6-1 and J is TRBJ2-3, with D maybe TRBD2 (6 bases). With 4 bases removed from V and 5 bases from J, the gap between germline ends came to 13 bases. From germline, CDR1 is MNHNS and CDR2 SASEGT. The CDR3 totals 14 residues. CDR3 sequence: CASSGLEGKDTQYF. The CDR3 DNA sequence: TGTGCCAGCAGTGGACTAGAGGGAAAAGATACGCAGTATTTT.

A few counts support this clone. The chain combines TRBV12-3 or TRBV12-4 with TRBJ1-1, with TRBD1 matching 9 bases. The CDR3 covers 12 residues. Trimming removed 3 bases from V and 14 bases from J; junction bases left unmatched: 7. This CDR3 is CASSLGTGRGFF. The DNA for the CDR3 is TGTGCCAGCAGTTTGGGGACAGGGAGGGGGTTCTTT.

The chain joins TRBV5-8 to TRBJ1-2, with 7 bases fitting TRBD1. The trim removed 4 bases at V and 1 base at J, leaving 4 bases unmatched. The CDR3 totals 14 residues. CDR1 is SGHTS and CDR2 is YDEGEE in the germline V gene. Here the CDR3 reads CASSGGQVNYGYTF. As DNA, the CDR3 is TGTGCCAGCAGCGGTGGACAGGTTAACTATGGCTACACCTTC.

The count of this clone is one. V is TRBV7-8 and J is TRBJ1-2; no reliable D call. Germline CDR1 SGHVS, CDR2 FQNEAQ. Trimming cost V 0 bases and J 8 bases, with 13 bases left between them. The CDR3 loop spans 14 amino acids. This CDR3 is CASSLARDSGGYTF. CDR3 coding DNA: TGTGCCAGCAGCTTAGCGCGGGATTCGGGAGGCTACACCTTC.

CDR3 sequence reads: CASKGTATYSGNTIYF. The DNA for the CDR3 is TGTGCCAGTAAGGGGACAGCAACTTACTCTGGAAACACCATATATTTT. The rearrangement joins TRBV19 to TRBJ1-3; TRBD1 matches at 7 bases. This CDR3 has 16 amino acids. V shed 7 bases, J shed 0 bases, and the junction held 9 bases outside the gene matches. Germline assignment: CDR1 LNHDA and CDR2 SQIVND (reference sequence).

The chain combines TRBV5-8 with TRBJ1-1; TRBD1 aligns across 7 bases. In germline, CDR1 is SGHTS, CDR2 YDEGEE. The V gene end was trimmed by 5 bases and the J gene end by 11 bases; junction bases not matched to a gene: 12. This CDR3 is 13 amino acids long. CDR3 DNA: TGTGCCAGCAGTTCTTACAGGGGAAGTTGGGCTTTCTTT. Amino acids: CASSSYRGSWAFF.

The table lists this clone with a few counts. The rearrangement uses TRBV5-1 and TRBJ1-1; 9 nucleotides line up with TRBD1. The CDR3 sequence is 14 residues long. Germline CDR1 is SGHRS and CDR2 is YFSETQ. With 0 bases clipped from V and 6 bases from J, the junction kept 3 bases outside the gene matches. CDR3 bases: TGCGCCAGCAGCTTGGGGGGACAGGGTGCTGAAGCTTTCTTT. Protein sequence: CASSLGGQGAEAFF.

As regards this clone: The same CDR3 also results from other DNA sequences found in this sample. The V and J genes are TRBV4-3 and TRBJ1-5; maybe TRBD1 (6 bases). Germline CDR1 is LGHNA and CDR2 is YSLEER. This CDR3 has 14 amino acids. V lost 0 bases and J 4 bases, leaving 7 bases between the germline ends. The CDR3 spells CASSQEQGNQPQHF. DNA for the CDR3: TGCGCCAGCAGCCAAGAACAGGGAAATCAGCCCCAGCATTTT.